This paragraph reports one TCR beta chain. Each subset's genomic DNA was split evenly across several immunoSEQ plates. Replicate PCRs run on unsorted PBMC used around 330 ng DNA, which was about 30,000 T cell genomes. Generated by immunoSEQ multiplex PCR, the TCRdb table keeps only in-frame clones and is missing some. The sample shows about 490,000 clones, around 79% of them seen only once. This sample stems from a study of shared clonotypes between healthy human individuals. The V segment lost 5 bases and the J segment 4 bases; nucleotides outside the gene matches: 8. Germline lookup yields CDR1 MGHRA and CDR2 YSYEKL. CDR3 length equals 15 residues.

This TCR was recovered from a woman between 35 and 50 years old in good health. Some clones in this sample may be carry-over from other donors' samples. The source material was PBMCs. The V and J genes are TRBV4-1 and TRBJ1-3; 7 nucleotides agree with TRBD1. CDR3 sequence reads: CASSNRGLGGNTIYF. The DNA for the CDR3 is TGCGCCAGCAGCAACAGGGGACTTGGAGGAAACACCATATATTTT.